The T cell receptor (beta chain) under discussion was sequenced for a study of blood T cell repertoires in COVID-19. Study as a whole: Samples came from the United States, Italy and Spain, spanning acute and convalescent COVID-19.

Germline-derived CDR1 and CDR2 are SGHNT and YYREEE (reference sequence). The CDR3 consists of 15 residues. Trimming removed 0 bases at V and 3 bases at J, with 12 bases between. Per the authors' pipeline: By means of reference gene primer amplification, nucleated cell counts were estimated. Sequencing used immunoSEQ multiplex PCR; TCRdb keeps in-frame clones, though not all of them. D and trimming were read from the DNA, whereas the V and J calls and clone size are those reported in that table. The sample holds roughly 200,000 clones, about 88% seen once. The receptor comes from a woman aged 80 or over with acute or convalescent COVID-19. The V gene is TRBV5-4, the J gene TRBJ2-5; a possible D gene is TRBD1 (5 bases). What was sequenced was peripheral blood. CDR3 amino acids: CASSLDPAGKETQYF. The CDR3 region has the DNA TGTGCCAGCAGCTTGGATCCGGCAGGGAAAGAGACCCAGTACTTC.